Detailed here is one T cell receptor (beta chain). Its binding antigen is unknown. The sample holds no much larger clone one base away, and base qualities are not on file. This sample was included in a study of T cells in narcolepsy (dated by TCRdb to the late 2010s). General notes on the study: The study enrolled patients with narcolepsy type 1 or type 2 (NT1, NT2) together with healthy control donors. The study sought autoreactive T cells targeting hypocretin neuron self-antigens (hypocretin, TRIB2) in narcolepsy patients, using TCR Vbeta sequencing to track clonotypes in blood and CSF. General conclusions and limits of the study: In plots comparing CSF and blood CD4+ T cell clonotypes from the same patient, HCRT-specific and TRIB2-specific autoreactive clonotypes were highlighted. Patients and controls had similar numbers of sequenced blood memory CD4+ clonotypes, with averages of around 40,000 in patients and some 36,000 in controls. Certain blood memory CD4+ repertoires from patients and controls had no sequences that matched autoreactive T cell clones. Autoreactive clonotypes were reported to be detected serially in the blood of the same patients and of different patients, but not in the blood of healthy controls.

Memory CD4+ T cells were sorted ex vivo from peripheral blood of narcolepsy patients and healthy controls for TCR Vbeta sequencing. The library was prepared using the immunoSEQ multiplex PCR assay. TCRdb carries this immuneACCESS record with in-frame sequences only. Its versions omit some clonotypes, under half of them owing to an unresolved V gene in the studies checked, with the rest unexplained. Across this sample there are roughly 27,000 clones, with about nine tenths seen only once. The leading ten clones occupy about 1.1% of the sample. From its cysteine to its phenylalanine, the CDR3 spans 13 amino acids. Just the 39-base CDR3 DNA is kept, in frame starting at base 1. For CDR1 and CDR2, the germline V gene (reference sequence) lists LNHDA and SQIVND. V and J lose 7 bases and 2 bases, and a span of 9 bases separates them.

This receptor was obtained from a human donor with narcolepsy. The sequencing sample was made of CD45RA- memory CD4+ T cells from PBMCs. According to the study, the label for this sample's cell subset or site signals: memory T cells sorted ex vivo from peripheral blood. In this chain, TRBV19 is recombined with TRBJ1-5, with the D gene not clear enough to name. This receptor carries the CDR3 CASKGPGNQPQHF. At the DNA level, the sequence is TGTGCCAGTAAAGGGCCGGGCAATCAGCCCCAGCATTTT.